The 21 T cell receptor beta chains below all came from one sample that was sequenced in a study of cytomegalovirus exposure and HLA in healthy donors. 13 Jbeta primers and 60 Vbeta primers were used for the PCR. Generated by immunoSEQ multiplex PCR, the TCRdb table keeps only in-frame clones and is missing some. This sample has about 160,000 clones; roughly 90% occur once, and the top ten carry approximately 2%. The sample consisted of PBMCs. These receptor sequences come from a woman aged 18-35 years in good health and CMV-seronegative.

V gene TRBV28 combines with J gene TRBJ2-1; 8 bases map to TRBD1. With V trimmed by 6 bases and J by 0 bases, 4 bases remained unmatched. Looked up from germline, CDR1 is MDHEN and CDR2 is SYDVKM. The CDR3 totals 15 residues. The CDR3, as DNA: TGTGCCAGCAGCCCCGGACAGGGCTCCTACAATGAGCAGTTCTTC. It translates to CASSPGQGSYNEQFF.

The V gene is TRBV6-5, the J gene TRBJ2-2; 9 bases are shared with TRBD2. The trim removed 2 bases at V and 6 bases at J, leaving 7 bases unmatched. The length of the CDR3 is 16 residues. Germline CDR1 and CDR2: MNHEY and SVGAGI. CDR3 sequence: CASSYRLAGLSGELFF. The CDR3 DNA is TGTGCCAGCAGTTACCGTCTAGCGGGGTTATCCGGGGAGCTGTTTTTT.

This sequence joins TRBV7-2 and TRBJ2-3; no clear D gene. The germline V gene has CDR1 SGHTA and CDR2 FQGNSA. Trimming took off 5 bases at V and 1 base at J, with 7 bases between the two ends. CDR3 length: 13 residues. CDR3 sequence reads: CASSPGGTDTQYF. The CDR3 DNA reads as TGTGCCAGCAGCCCGGGTGGCACAGATACGCAGTATTTT.

The genes are TRBV27 and TRBJ2-6; D unclear. Germline V CDR1 and CDR2: MNHEY, SMNVEV (reference sequence). The CDR3 is made up of 15 amino acids. Trimming stripped 3 bases from V and 0 bases from J, with 6 bases between. The CDR3 region is CASSFSYSGANVLTF. The CDR3 nucleotides are TGTGCCAGCAGTTTCTCCTACTCTGGGGCCAACGTCCTGACTTTC.

The chain uses TRBV6-1 and TRBJ2-7, with D possibly being TRBD1 (6 bases). CDR1 MNHNS and CDR2 SASEGT come from the germline V gene. The V end was cut by 3 bases, the J end by 3 bases, with 12 bases between. The CDR3 covers 14 residues. The CDR3 spells CASSEAWGLYEQYF. CDR3 bases: TGTGCCAGCAGTGAGGCTTGGGGGCTCTACGAGCAGTACTTC.

The chain couples TRBV7-2 to TRBJ2-2, with 11 bases aligning to TRBD2. Germline CDR1 SGHTA, CDR2 FQGNSA. The CDR3 length is 17 residues. The V gene end was trimmed by 1 base and the J gene end by 7 bases; junction bases not matched to a gene: 8. CDR3 in DNA: TGTGCCAGCAGCTTAGTTAGCGGGGGGGCCGGTGGCGGGGAGCTGTTTTTT. This gives the protein CASSLVSGGAGGGELFF.

The CDR3 here is CASSESVVRVYEQYF. In DNA, the CDR3 is TGCGCCAGCAGTGAGAGTGTAGTGAGAGTCTACGAGCAGTACTTC. The gene calls are TRBV10-2 and TRBJ2-7, with D uncertain. CDR3 length: 15 residues. Between the trimmed V and J ends, which lost 2 bases and 3 bases, there was a span of 14 bases. Germline V lookup: CDR1 WSHSY, CDR2 SAAADI.

V usage is TRBV19 and J usage is TRBJ2-3; D gene ambiguous. The CDR3 has 11 residues. The germline V gene has CDR1 LNHDA and CDR2 SQIVND (reference sequence). Trimming left V 7 bases short and J 6 bases short, with 8 bases between. CDR3 residues: CASTSSDTQYF. CDR3 DNA: TGTGCCAGTACCTCCTCTGATACGCAGTATTTT.

This clone was detected once. The chain carries TRBV6-5 and TRBJ2-5; D is unresolved. The J call is in doubt because the DNA end fits TRBJ2-7 better. The CDR3 loop spans 13 amino acids. Per germline, CDR1 MNHEY and CDR2 SVGAGI. In DNA form, the CDR3 reads TGTGCCAGCAGTTACTCGAACGACTACGAGCAGTACTTC. This sequence encodes CASSYSNDYEQYF.

J is TRBJ1-1 and V is TRBV5-4, with 7 bases identical to TRBD1. CDR3 length equals 12 residues. CDR1 SGHNT and CDR2 YYREEE come from the germline V gene (reference sequence). With V trimmed by 6 bases and J by 5 bases, 4 bases remained unmatched. Here the CDR3 DNA reads TGTGCCAGCAACCCACAGGGGACTGAAGCTTTCTTT. Its protein product is CASNPQGTEAFF.

CDR3 DNA sequence: TGTGCCAGCAGCCCCTCCGGACAGGGCGGAGAGACCCAGTACTTC. Translated, it gives CASSPSGQGGETQYF. The gene calls are TRBV5-4 and TRBJ2-5; 8 bases map to TRBD1. The CDR3 loop spans 15 amino acids. With V trimmed by 4 bases and J by 4 bases, 9 bases remained unmatched. Germline values: CDR1 SGHNT, CDR2 YYREEE (reference sequence).

In regard to this clone: This specimen includes other DNA sequences encoding the same CDR3. The V gene is TRBV5-1, the J gene TRBJ1-2, with D possibly TRBD1 on 5 matching bases. The CDR3 totals 16 residues. The ends were cut back, 0 bases at V and 1 base at J, with 13 bases in the middle. The germline V gene encodes CDR1 SGHRS and CDR2 YFSETQ. CDR3 coding DNA: TGCGCCAGCAGCTTGGCCCGACAGAGCATTAACTATGGCTACACCTTC. Translation: CASSLARQSINYGYTF.

This chain joins TRBV4-1 and TRBJ2-5; weak D call: TRBD2 (5 bases). Deletions cut 8 bases from V and 1 base from J, with 11 bases between. There are 13 residues in the CDR3. CDR1 and CDR2 (germline): MGHRA, YSYEKL. The CDR3 coding sequence is TGCGCCAGCGGACCTAGCAGCCAAGAGACCCAGTACTTC. Its translation is CASGPSSQETQYF.

The rearrangement joins TRBV30 to TRBJ2-1; maybe TRBD1 (7 bases). CDR1 GTSNPN and CDR2 SVGIG come from the germline V gene (reference sequence). Between the trimmed V and J ends, which lost 0 bases and 1 base, there was a span of 13 bases. CDR3 size: 16 residues. CDR3 sequence reads: CAWSVLQGGSYNEQFF. CDR3 bases: TGTGCCTGGAGTGTACTTCAGGGGGGATCCTACAATGAGCAGTTCTTC.

Concerning this clone: Germline and junction disagree at one end, which may indicate a read error. The chain joins TRBV7-7 to TRBJ2-1; D unclear. The length of the CDR3 is 13 residues. Per germline, CDR1 SSHAT and CDR2 FNYEAQ (reference sequence). CDR3 sequence: CASSLEPYNEQFF. The CDR3 DNA reads as TGTGCTAGCAGCTTAGAGCCCTACAATGAGCAGTTCTTC.

The chain couples TRBV28 to TRBJ1-6, with a weak D call TRBD1 (5 bases). Germline-derived CDR1 and CDR2 are MDHEN and SYDVKM. This CDR3 has 15 amino acids. Trimming took 6 bases from V and 6 from J, leaving 15 bases between them. The CDR3 DNA reads as TGTGCCAGCAGGTCCGGGGGGATGAGTAATTCACCCCTCCACTTT. Encoded protein: CASRSGGMSNSPLHF. The complete variable domain, with remaining parts taken from reference TRBV28 and TRBJ1-6, reads DVKVTQSSRYLVKRTGEKVFLECVQDMDHENMFWYRQDPGLGLRLIYFSYDVKMKEKGDIPEGYSVSREKKERFSLILESASTNQTSMYLCASRSGGMSNSPLHFGNGTRLTVT.

The chain links TRBV27 to TRBJ2-1; a possible D gene is TRBD1 (5 bases). Germline lookup yields CDR1 MNHEY and CDR2 SMNVEV (reference sequence). V was clipped by 5 bases and J by 1 base, with 15 bases between them. The CDR3 is 16 amino acids. The CDR3 DNA is TGTGCCAGCAGTCCGCCCCGACAGAGGTCCTACAATGAGCAGTTCTTC. This gives the protein CASSPPRQRSYNEQFF.

The genes are TRBV2 and TRBJ2-5; D is perhaps TRBD1 (6 bases). The CDR3 loop spans 14 amino acids. The ends were cut back, 4 bases at V and 2 bases at J, with 11 bases in the middle. Germline V gene sequence: CDR1 SNHLY, CDR2 FYNNEI. The DNA of the CDR3 is TGTGCCAGCAGTGTCCAGGGGTTTCAAGAGACCCAGTACTTC. Translation gives CASSVQGFQETQYF.

This clone has a handful of counts. The chain employs TRBV7-2 and TRBJ2-7; 10 nucleotides line up with TRBD2. The CDR3 is 16 residues long. Germline V gene data show CDR1 as SGHTA and CDR2 as FQGNSA. V lost 5 bases, J lost 6 bases, and 13 bases stayed unmatched. In DNA, the CDR3 is TGTGCCAGCAGCCCTACTGGTAGCGGGGGGTCCCTCGAGCAGTACTTC. This codes for CASSPTGSGGSLEQYF.

This chain joins TRBV11-2 and TRBJ2-7; 9 bases line up with TRBD2. The CDR3 has 15 residues. The V gene's germline CDR1 is SGHAT and CDR2 FQNNGV. After removal of 1 base from V and 2 bases from J, the junction contained 3 bases not matched to a gene. DNA of the CDR3: TGTGCCAGCAGCTTAGGAGCGGGGGGAACCTACGAGCAGTACTTC. Protein product: CASSLGAGGTYEQYF.

This sequence joins TRBV19 and TRBJ1-1; D is perhaps TRBD1 (5 bases). Germline lookup yields CDR1 LNHDA and CDR2 SQIVND (reference sequence). Trimming stripped 5 bases from V and 3 bases from J, with 16 bases between. The CDR3 has 15 residues. CDR3 nucleotides: TGTGCCAGTAGTCCCGGAGGGGTTCCGGACACTGAAGCTTTCTTT. It specifies CASSPGGVPDTEAFF.